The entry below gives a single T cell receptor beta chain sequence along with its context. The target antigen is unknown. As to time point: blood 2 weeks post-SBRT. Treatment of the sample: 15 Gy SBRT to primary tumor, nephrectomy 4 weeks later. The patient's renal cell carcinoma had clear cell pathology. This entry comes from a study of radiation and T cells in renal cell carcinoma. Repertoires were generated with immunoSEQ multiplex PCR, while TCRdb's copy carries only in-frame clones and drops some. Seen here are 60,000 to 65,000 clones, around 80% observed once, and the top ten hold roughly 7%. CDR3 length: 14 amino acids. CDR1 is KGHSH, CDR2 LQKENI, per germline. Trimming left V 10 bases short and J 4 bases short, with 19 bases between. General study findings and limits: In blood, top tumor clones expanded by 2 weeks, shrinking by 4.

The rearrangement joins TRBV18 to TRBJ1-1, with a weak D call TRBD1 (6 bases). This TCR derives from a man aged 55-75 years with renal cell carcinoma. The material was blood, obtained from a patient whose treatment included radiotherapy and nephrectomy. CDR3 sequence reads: CATLLGGAGTEAFF. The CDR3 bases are TGTGCCACCCTACTGGGGGGCGCGGGCACTGAAGCTTTCTTT.